These T cell receptor beta chains were read from a single sample in a study of T cell responses to AZD1222 COVID-19 vaccine. The protocol was immunoSEQ multiplex PCR, while the TCRdb copy is restricted to in-frame clones and leaves out a portion. The repertoire consists of some 200,000 clones, with more than 85% occurring once and the leading ten covering 1.5% to 2%. The starting material was peripheral blood, obtained 28 days after the second AZD1222 dose. The source is an adult who received the AZD1222 COVID-19 vaccine. The CDR3 runs from the conserved cysteine through the conserved F or W. Clone size is not always given. Where it is, it says once, few, many or a class for expanded clones.

v_gene	abundance	j_gene	CDR3aa
TRBV12-3/TRBV12-4	NA	TRBJ1-6	CASSYNSPLHF
TRBV4-3	NA	TRBJ1-1	CASSQGTGMAEAFF
TRBV27	few	TRBJ2-2	CASSTYRGTGELFF
TRBV7-3	NA	TRBJ2-5	CASSLTPAGGKETQYF
TRBV18	NA	TRBJ1-5	CASSPPGRAGNQPQHF
TRBV6-4	NA	TRBJ2-3	CASSPRPDTDTQYF
TRBV10-1	NA	TRBJ2-2	CASSDGHTTGELFF
TRBV6-2/TRBV6-3	NA	TRBJ2-2	CASSYWKRSGVTTGELFF
TRBV6-6	NA	TRBJ2-2	CASRQAGGANTGELFF
TRBV10-1	NA	TRBJ1-2	CASSTDPYGYTF
TRBV19	NA	TRBJ2-7	CASSIQTGLYEQYF
TRBV6-5	NA	TRBJ1-5	CASSSDRGMDQPQHF
TRBV10-2	NA	TRBJ2-3	CASSESGRGGPDTQYF
TRBV7-8	NA	TRBJ1-6	CASSPIWGSSYNSPLHF
TRBV12-3/TRBV12-4	NA	TRBJ1-2	CASSTGEYGYTF
TRBV25-1	once	TRBJ2-3	CASSEYMSANTQYF
TRBV4-1	NA	TRBJ2-1	CASSQGQSFRTSGGYEQFF
TRBV11-2	NA	TRBJ2-7	CASSEASGTYEQYF
TRBV4-1	NA	TRBJ2-7	CASSQRTGGLYEQYF
TRBV3-1/TRBV3-2	NA	TRBJ2-1	CASSHSGGALNEQFF
TRBV18	NA	TRBJ1-5	CASSQGSDQPQHF
TRBV27	NA	TRBJ1-1	CASRAPGQGSTEAFF